These 18 T cell receptor beta chains originate from one sample sequenced in a study of T-cell reconstitution after alpha-beta-depleted transplantation in children. Researchers prepared the TCRbeta library using unique molecular identifiers, the study reports. TCRdb re-derived calls from the PCR reads in MiXCR, one entry per CDR3 protein. This table has 750,000 to 950,000 distinct CDR3 sequences, about 15% appearing once. This specimen was PBMCs, mostly from graft donor cells, taken 360 days after TCRalphabeta/CD19-depleted stem cell transplant. The receptors were gathered from a male patient under 18 who had a stem cell transplant for acute lymphoblastic leukemia, so the T cells may come from the graft donor.

This chain uses TRBV30 with TRBJ2-7; the match to TRBD1 covers 7 bases. Germline V gives CDR1 GTSNPN, CDR2 SVGIG (reference sequence). The CDR3 covers 14 residues. V was pared by 3 bases and J by 2 bases, with 7 bases of the junction left unmatched. The CDR3 is CAWRHSTGPYEQYF. CDR3 coding DNA: TGTGCCTGGAGGCATTCGACAGGGCCCTACGAGCAGTACTTC.

Many counts were recorded for this clonotype. The chain employs TRBV29-1 and TRBJ2-1; D ambiguous. Germline values: CDR1 SQVTM, CDR2 ANQGSEA. V gave up 4 bases and J gave up 6 bases, with 4 bases separating them. The CDR3 has 10 residues. CDR3 region: CSVAGNEQFF. For the CDR3, the DNA is TGCAGCGTTGCCGGCAATGAGCAGTTCTTC.

This clonotype showed up just a few times. This chain joins TRBV14 and TRBJ2-1; the match to TRBD1 covers 8 bases. The CDR3 contains 17 residues. Germline V gene sequence: CDR1 SGHDN, CDR2 FVKESK. The junction had 8 bases not matched to a gene; V was cut back by 1 base and J by 3 bases. CDR3 coding DNA: TGTGCCAGCAGCCAAGTCACCTGGACAGGGTTCTACAATGAGCAGTTCTTC. Protein sequence: CASSQVTWTGFYNEQFF.

The chain has TRBV3-1 and TRBJ2-1; 12 positions agree with TRBD2. CDR3 length: 15 residues. Germline V gene sequence: CDR1 LGHDT, CDR2 YNNKEL (reference sequence). Germline trimming cut 3 bases from V and 9 bases from J; bases unmatched to any gene: 6. CDR3 loop: CASSHPGLAGPEQFF. The CDR3 nucleotides read TGTGCCAGCAGCCACCCCGGACTAGCGGGACCTGAGCAGTTCTTC.

This rearrangement joins TRBV28 to TRBJ2-5; D is perhaps TRBD2 (6 bases). Between the trimmed V and J ends, which lost 1 base and 4 bases, there was a span of 13 bases. The CDR3 contains 15 residues. Germline V gene lookup returns CDR1 MDHEN and CDR2 SYDVKM. CDR3 sequence (DNA): TGTGCCAGCAGTTTATATGTGGGACTCGGAGAGACCCAGTACTTC. Translating gives CASSLYVGLGETQYF.

The chain joins TRBV15 to TRBJ2-3; weak D call: TRBD2 (6 bases). The V end lost 3 bases, the J end lost 2 bases, and 15 bases lay between the germline ends. This CDR3 spans 16 amino acids. The germline V gene has CDR1 LNHNV and CDR2 YYDKDF (reference sequence). The CDR3 sequence is CATSSDRRAVTDTQYF. CDR3 coding DNA: TGTGCCACCAGCAGTGATCGGAGGGCCGTCACAGATACGCAGTATTTT.

This clonotype appeared once. The V call is TRBV3-1, the J call TRBJ2-1; D tentatively fits TRBD1 or TRBD2 (5 bases each). The germline V and J ends were trimmed by 4 bases and 4 bases, with 17 bases remaining between them. The CDR3 spans 16 residues. Germline CDR1 is LGHDT and CDR2 is YNNKEL (reference sequence). The CDR3 spells CASSPLAQGWYNEQFF. The CDR3, as DNA: TGTGCCAGCAGCCCCTTAGCGCAGGGCTGGTACAATGAGCAGTTCTTC.

This clonotype was counted at least ten times. The J gene is TRBJ2-5, the V gene TRBV12-3 or TRBV12-4, with D possibly being TRBD1 (5 bases). V was shortened by 4 bases and J by 6 bases, with 12 bases between the two germline ends. The CDR3 extends over 13 amino acids. CDR3 region: CASSSAGPKTQYF. The CDR3, as DNA: TGTGCCAGCAGTTCCGCAGGGCCAAAGACCCAGTACTTC.

This clonotype was recorded a few times. This chain connects TRBV5-1 to TRBJ1-2; 10 bases are shared with TRBD1. Germline V gene data show CDR1 as SGHRS and CDR2 as YFSETQ. The ends lost 3 bases at V and 6 bases at J; junction bases unmatched: 2. The CDR3 is 13 residues long. As DNA, the CDR3 is TGCGCCAGCAGCTCGGGACAGGGGAATGGCTACACCTTC. Residues: CASSSGQGNGYTF.

This chain links TRBV27 with TRBJ1-2, with unresolved D. Germline V CDR1 and CDR2: MNHEY, SMNVEV (reference sequence). V lost 6 bases, J lost 0 bases, and 11 bases lay in between. CDR3 length: 14 residues. Written as DNA, the CDR3 is TGTGCCAGCAGAAATACTTTAGCTAACTATGGCTACACCTTC. This codes for CASRNTLANYGYTF.

This clonotype was recorded a few times. V and J are TRBV11-2 and TRBJ1-1; D is uncertain. Germline V gene data show CDR1 as SGHAT and CDR2 as FQNNGV. Trimming pared 6 bases from V and 5 bases from J, leaving 19 bases between. There are 15 residues in the CDR3. The CDR3: CASRHRGLAGTEAFF. Written as DNA, the CDR3 is TGTGCCAGCAGACATAGAGGTCTAGCCGGGACTGAAGCTTTCTTT.

This clonotype was recorded at least ten times. The chain recombines TRBV7-9 with TRBJ2-7, with D hard to call. The CDR3 sequence is 14 residues long. Trimming cost V 0 bases and J 2 bases, with 8 bases left between them. CDR1 is SEHNR, CDR2 FQNEAQ, per germline (reference sequence). The CDR3 region has the DNA TGTGCCAGCAGCTTAGCTGACGGTGCCTACGAGCAGTACTTC. It specifies CASSLADGAYEQYF.

The chain is built from TRBV12-5 and TRBJ2-1; D is uncertain. This CDR3 comprises 16 residues. The V and J ends lost 3 bases and 0 bases respectively, with 12 bases between them. From germline, CDR1 is LGHNT and CDR2 FRNRAP. The CDR3, as DNA: TGTGCTAGTGGTTTTTCCGGCTTCCTCTCCTACAATGAGCAGTTCTTC. It yields the protein CASGFSGFLSYNEQFF.

The chain joins TRBV12-3 or TRBV12-4 to TRBJ2-1, with 13 bases matching TRBD2. This CDR3 has 16 residues. Trimming took 5 bases from V and 4 from J; bases not matched to a gene: 5. CDR3 in DNA: TGTGCCAGCAGTGGACTAGCGGGAGTGGCATACAATGAGCAGTTCTTC. Its protein product is CASSGLAGVAYNEQFF.

This clonotype turned up a few times. The rearrangement links TRBV24-1 to TRBJ2-1, with D unclear. Trimming shortened V by 5 bases and J by 0 bases, and 7 bases separated the two germline ends. This CDR3 spans 14 amino acids. The germline V gene encodes CDR1 KGHDR and CDR2 SFDVKD. The CDR3 DNA is TGTGCCACCAGTGGCTCCTACTCCTACAATGAGCAGTTCTTC. Translation: CATSGSYSYNEQFF.

The CDR3 region is CASSPMGPHGYTF. The DNA for the CDR3 is TGTGCCAGCAGCCCGATGGGGCCCCACGGCTACACCTTC. V is TRBV12-3 or TRBV12-4 and J is TRBJ1-2; perhaps TRBD1 as D (5 bases). V shed 6 bases and J shed 8 bases, with 16 bases lying between them. The CDR3 is made up of 13 amino acids.

The chain links TRBV7-3 to TRBJ2-2; D not resolved. Germline CDR1 SGHTA, CDR2 FQGTGA. The length of the CDR3 is 14 residues. The V gene lost 4 bases and the J gene lost 0 bases, with 6 bases spanning the gap. The CDR3 loop reads CASSSLTNTGELFF. Written as DNA, the CDR3 is TGTGCCAGCAGCTCTCTCACGAACACCGGGGAGCTGTTTTTT.

This rearrangement joins TRBV5-1 to TRBJ2-5; 9 bases match TRBD2. With V trimmed by 5 bases and J by 7 bases, 6 bases remained unmatched. This CDR3 is 13 amino acids long. CDR1 is SGHRS, CDR2 YFSETQ, per germline. CDR3 residues: CASSLAGGRTQYF. In DNA, the CDR3 is TGCGCCAGCAGTCTGGCGGGAGGGCGGACCCAGTACTTC.